This passage covers 9 T cell receptor beta chains from one sample sequenced in a study of cytomegalovirus exposure and HLA in healthy donors. The PCR used 60 Vbeta and 13 Jbeta primers. Generated by immunoSEQ multiplex PCR, the TCRdb table keeps only in-frame clones and is missing some. The data contain over 150,000 clones, around 80% of them seen just once; the ten biggest clones take up roughly 1.4%. The sample comprised PBMCs. The receptors derive from a woman aged 25 to 39 in good health and CMV-seropositive.

The chain has TRBV4-2 and TRBJ1-5; a possible D gene is TRBD1 (5 bases). CDR3 length: 17 amino acids. Germline V lookup: CDR1 LGHNA, CDR2 YNFKEQ. V gave up 1 base and J gave up 2 bases, with 15 bases separating them. The CDR3 coding sequence is TGTGCCAGCAGCCAAGGGGTAGACCGGGGGGGCAATCAGCCCCAGCATTTT. It yields the protein CASSQGVDRGGNQPQHF.

This chain uses TRBV6-6 with TRBJ2-7; tentative D call: TRBD1 (6 bases). Germline V gene data show CDR1 as MNHNY and CDR2 as SVGAGI (reference sequence). CDR3 length equals 14 residues. V dropped 0 bases and J dropped 3 bases, with 9 bases sitting between them. The CDR3 reads CASSYSGQNYEQYF. DNA of the CDR3: TGTGCCAGCAGTTACTCAGGACAGAACTACGAGCAGTACTTC.

The chain has TRBV27 and TRBJ2-5, with 8 bases fitting TRBD1. Trimming took 3 bases from V and 5 from J; bases not matched to a gene: 8. The CDR3 is 15 amino acids. Germline V gene sequence: CDR1 MNHEY, CDR2 SMNVEV (reference sequence). The CDR3 spells CASSFFSTGEETQYF. The DNA of the CDR3 is TGTGCCAGCAGTTTCTTTTCGACAGGGGAGGAGACCCAGTACTTC.

This chain connects TRBV4-1 to TRBJ2-7, with 7 bases that match TRBD1. This CDR3 region has 15 residues. V dropped 0 bases and J dropped 2; count of bases not matched to a gene: 4. Germline lookup yields CDR1 MGHRA and CDR2 YSYEKL. This CDR3 reads CASSQDNRGPYEQYF. The CDR3 DNA follows: TGCGCCAGCAGCCAAGATAACAGGGGCCCCTACGAGCAGTACTTC.

The chain recombines TRBV29-1 with TRBJ2-7, with D perhaps TRBD2 (7 bases). CDR3 length: 15 residues. Trimming stripped 1 base from V and 4 bases from J, with 17 bases between. The germline V gene encodes CDR1 SQVTM and CDR2 ANQGSEA. The CDR3, as DNA: TGCAGCGTTGAAGTGAGGGGGGGGAAGGAGTACGAGCAGTACTTC. The encoded protein is CSVEVRGGKEYEQYF.

The rearrangement joins TRBV13 to TRBJ2-1; maybe TRBD1 (5 bases). CDR1 is PRHDT, CDR2 FYEKMQ, per germline (reference sequence). This CDR3 is built from 14 residues. Trimming shortened V by 8 bases and J by 0 bases, and 11 bases separated the two germline ends. CDR3: CASQGRDSYNEQFF. CDR3 in DNA: TGTGCCAGCCAAGGCAGGGACTCCTACAATGAGCAGTTCTTC.

The rearrangement joins TRBV19 to TRBJ2-7; perhaps TRBD1 as D (5 bases). The CDR3 is 16 residues long. The germline CDR1 and CDR2 sequences are LNHDA and SQIVND (reference sequence). Trimming cost V 6 bases and J 0 bases, with 18 bases left between them. CDR3 sequence: CASSPLSEQGSYEQYF. CDR3 in DNA: TGTGCCAGTAGCCCTCTGTCCGAGCAGGGCTCCTACGAGCAGTACTTC. Full variable domain (rest looked up from reference TRBV19 and TRBJ2-7): DGGITQSPKYLFRKEGQNVTLSCEQNLNHDAMYWYRQDPGQGLRLIYYSQIVNDFQKGDIAEGYSVSREKKESFPLTVTSAQKNPTAFYLCASSPLSEQGSYEQYFGPGTRLTVT.

In DNA, the CDR3 is TGTGCCAGCAGTTTATCCGGCGGAGTCGCGGTTTTCGGGGAGCTGTTTTTT. It is translated as CASSLSGGVAVFGELFF. V usage is TRBV28 and J usage is TRBJ2-2; D is unclear. Germline CDR1 reads MDHEN; CDR2 reads SYDVKM. Trimming stripped 1 base from V and 7 bases from J, with 19 bases between. The CDR3 runs to 17 residues.

CDR3 DNA sequence: TGCAGCTTAGGACAGGGGGCTGTCGATGAGCAGTTCTTC. Amino acids: CSLGQGAVDEQFF. The chain combines TRBV29-1 with TRBJ2-1; 11 nucleotides align to TRBD1. The CDR3 is 13 residues long. With V trimmed by 8 bases and J by 8 bases, 8 bases remained unmatched. Germline V gives CDR1 SQVTM, CDR2 ANQGSEA.